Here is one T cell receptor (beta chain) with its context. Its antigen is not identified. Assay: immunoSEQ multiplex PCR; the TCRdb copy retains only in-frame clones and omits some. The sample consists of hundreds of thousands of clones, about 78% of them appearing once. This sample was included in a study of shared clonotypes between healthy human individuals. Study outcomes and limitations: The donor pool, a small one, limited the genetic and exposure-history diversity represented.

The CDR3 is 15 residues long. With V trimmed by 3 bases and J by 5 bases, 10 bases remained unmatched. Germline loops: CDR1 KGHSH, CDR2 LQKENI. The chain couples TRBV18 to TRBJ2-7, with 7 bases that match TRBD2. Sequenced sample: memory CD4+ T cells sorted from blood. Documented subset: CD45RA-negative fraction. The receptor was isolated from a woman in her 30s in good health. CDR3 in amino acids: CASSPRAGGIHEQYF. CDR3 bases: TGTGCCAGCTCACCCCGGGCCGGGGGGATCCACGAGCAGTACTTC.